Detailed here is one T cell receptor (beta chain). Its cognate antigen is unknown. CDR1 SGHVS and CDR2 FQNEAQ come from the germline V gene. V shed 5 bases, J shed 2 bases, and the junction held 6 bases outside the gene matches. The CDR3 is 15 residues long. Each CDR3 protein gets one entry after TCRdb re-called the RT-PCR reads with MiXCR. The sample contains 500,000 to 600,000 distinct CDR3 sequences, 10% to 15% of which appear only once. This sample is drawn from a study of response to subunit inactivated influenza vaccine. Study conclusions and caveats: Each seasonal influenza vaccination, the authors suggested, recruits few new T cells.

This chain links TRBV7-8 with TRBJ1-2, with TRBD1 matching over 9 bases. The receptor was derived from a man between 45 and 60 years old who received an inactivated influenza vaccine. The specimen was PBMCs from blood, collected roughly 45 days after vaccination. The CDR3 spells CASSRPGTGNYGYTF. As DNA, the CDR3 is TGTGCCAGCAGCCGTCCCGGGACAGGGAACTATGGCTACACCTTC.